This TCR beta chain was captured by sequencing in a study of cytomegalovirus exposure and HLA in healthy donors. V gave up 5 bases and J gave up 5 bases; unmatched junction bases: 4. The CDR3 contains 13 residues. CDR1 is KGHSH, CDR2 LQKENI, per germline. Study-level points and caveats: The later analysis indicated that the majority of CMV-associated TCR beta chains appeared HLA-restricted. The sole available immune exposure information was CMV serostatus. Later analysis placed DRB1 highest and HLA-C lowest in TCR association rates, which differed by HLA locus. For most subjects, TCR beta sequences were reported to predict HLA-A and HLA-B alleles with accuracy.

For this clone: What it binds is unknown.

13 Jbeta primers and 60 Vbeta primers were used for the PCR. TCRdb keeps only in-frame clones here, not all; method: immunoSEQ multiplex PCR. The sample lists 130,000 to 150,000 clones, nearly 80% occurring once. The source is a woman aged 25 to 39 in good health and CMV-seronegative. What was sequenced was PBMCs. V usage is TRBV18 and J usage is TRBJ2-7; 9 nucleotides align to TRBD1. The CDR3 region is CASSIGQGNEQYF. Written as DNA, the CDR3 is TGTGCCAGCTCAATAGGACAGGGGAACGAGCAGTACTTC.